This T cell receptor beta chain was identified during a study of T cell responses to AZD1222 COVID-19 vaccine. The CDR3 has 15 amino acids. The trim removed 5 bases at V and 1 base at J, leaving 7 bases unmatched. CDR1 and CDR2 from the germline V gene are SGHTA and FQGNSA. This table comes from immunoSEQ multiplex PCR, and its TCRdb copy is limited to in-frame clones, with some not included. Of about 140,000 clones detected, 80% to 95% appear once; the ten largest clones hold roughly 2.8%. The input for sequencing was peripheral blood, taken on day 0 of AZD1222 vaccination. The chain employs TRBV7-2 and TRBJ1-2, with 7 bases matching TRBD1. The origin of this receptor is an adult in good health. CDR3 in amino acids: CASSQGGSINYGYTF. Here the CDR3 DNA reads TGTGCCAGCAGCCAGGGGGGGAGTATTAACTATGGCTACACCTTC. The full variable domain, with the rest looked up from reference TRBV7-2 and TRBJ1-2, is GAGVSQSPSNKVTEKGKDVELRCDPISGHTALYWYRQSLGQGLEFLIYFQGNSAPDKSGLPSDRFSAERTGGSVSTLTIQRTQQEDSAVYLCASSQGGSINYGYTFGSGTRLTVV.